This T cell receptor beta chain was recorded in a study of T-cell memory formation after mild COVID-19. The study, taken as a whole, reports: CD4+ bias marked clones expanding day 15 to 37, unlike balanced contracting clones.

Note on this clonotype: Antigen: not known.

TCRdb redid the calling of the 5' RACE reads with MiXCR, one entry per CDR3 protein. The sample lists 300,000 to 350,000 distinct CDR3 sequences, approximately 19% occurring once. V shed 2 bases and J shed 3 bases, with 4 bases lying between them. Germline V gene data show CDR1 as MNHNY and CDR2 as SVGAGI (reference sequence). The CDR3 totals 12 residues. The specimen was PBMCs or a T cell subset sorted from them (not recorded which). The origin of this receptor is a man between 18 and 29 years old who had mild COVID-19 (a few samples of this study predate the infection). Cell type and time point are not known. The chain is built from TRBV6-6 and TRBJ1-1; D unresolved. DNA for the CDR3: TGTGCCAGCAGTTACGGGGACACTGAAGCTTTCTTT. Its translation is CASSYGDTEAFF.